This TCR beta chain is from a study of blood T cell repertoires in COVID-19. Assay used: immunoSEQ multiplex PCR; TCRdb lists only in-frame clones, some missing. The table includes 250,000 to 400,000 clones, roughly 88% detected once. Germline V gene data show CDR1 as SGHNT and CDR2 as YYREEE (reference sequence). With 3 bases clipped from V and 7 bases from J, the junction kept 13 bases outside the gene matches. The CDR3 sequence is 17 residues long. Sequencing was done on a sample of peripheral blood. The chain is built from TRBV5-4 and TRBJ2-2; 9 bases match TRBD1. The clonotype was recovered from a woman in her 30s with COVID-19, enrolled during active disease. The CDR3 region is CASSSSGTGKGFGELFF. CDR3 bases: TGTGCCAGCAGCTCTTCCGGGACAGGGAAAGGTTTCGGGGAGCTGTTTTTT.